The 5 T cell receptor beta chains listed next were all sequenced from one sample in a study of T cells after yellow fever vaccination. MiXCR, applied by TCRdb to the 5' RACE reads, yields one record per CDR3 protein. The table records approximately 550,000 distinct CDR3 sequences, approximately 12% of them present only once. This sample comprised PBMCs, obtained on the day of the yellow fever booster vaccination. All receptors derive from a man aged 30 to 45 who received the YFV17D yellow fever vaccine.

CDR3 in amino acids: CASSLIAGRDYNEQFF. CDR3 DNA sequence: TGCGCCAGCAGCTTGATCGCCGGGAGGGATTACAATGAGCAGTTCTTC. V and J are TRBV5-1 and TRBJ2-1; 8 bases line up with TRBD2. The CDR3 extends over 16 amino acids. J was trimmed by 4 bases and V by 1 base; bases with no gene match: 7. Germline V gene lookup returns CDR1 SGHRS and CDR2 YFSETQ.

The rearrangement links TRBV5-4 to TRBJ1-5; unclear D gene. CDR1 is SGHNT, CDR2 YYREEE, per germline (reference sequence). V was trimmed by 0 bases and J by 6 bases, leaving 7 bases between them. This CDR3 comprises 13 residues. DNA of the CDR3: TGTGCCAGCAGCTTGGATAGGGTTCAGCCCCAGCATTTT. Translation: CASSLDRVQPQHF.

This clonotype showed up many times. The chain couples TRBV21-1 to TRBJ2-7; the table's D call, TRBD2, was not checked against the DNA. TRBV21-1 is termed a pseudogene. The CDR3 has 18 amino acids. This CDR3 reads CASREGPLSILPGDEQYF. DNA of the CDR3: TGTGCCAGCAGGGAGGGCCCTCTTTCAATTTTACCAGGGGACGAGCAGTACTTC.

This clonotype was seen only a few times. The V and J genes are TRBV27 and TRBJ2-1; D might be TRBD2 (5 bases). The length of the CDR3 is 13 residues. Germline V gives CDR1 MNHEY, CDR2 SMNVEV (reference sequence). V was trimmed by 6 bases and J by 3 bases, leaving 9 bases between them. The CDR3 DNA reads TGTGCCAGCAGCACGGACTTCTACAATGAGCAGTTCTTC. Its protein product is CASSTDFYNEQFF.

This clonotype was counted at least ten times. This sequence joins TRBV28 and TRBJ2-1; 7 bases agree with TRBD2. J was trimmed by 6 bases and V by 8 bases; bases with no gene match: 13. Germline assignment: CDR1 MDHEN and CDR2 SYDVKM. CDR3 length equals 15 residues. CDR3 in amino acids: CASLSSGLAANEQFF. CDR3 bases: TGTGCCAGCCTTTCTTCGGGGCTAGCGGCCAATGAGCAGTTCTTC.